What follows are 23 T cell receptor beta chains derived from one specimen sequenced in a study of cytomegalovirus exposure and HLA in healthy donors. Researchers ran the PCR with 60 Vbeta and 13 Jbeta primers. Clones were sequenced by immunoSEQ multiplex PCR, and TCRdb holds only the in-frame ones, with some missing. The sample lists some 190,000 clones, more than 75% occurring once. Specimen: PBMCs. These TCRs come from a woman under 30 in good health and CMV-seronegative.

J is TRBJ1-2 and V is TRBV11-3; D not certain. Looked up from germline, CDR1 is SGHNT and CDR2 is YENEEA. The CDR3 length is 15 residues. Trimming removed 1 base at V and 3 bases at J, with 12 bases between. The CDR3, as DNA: TGTGCCAGCAGCTTAGCTGAGGGTTTAGACTATGGCTACACCTTC. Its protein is CASSLAEGLDYGYTF.

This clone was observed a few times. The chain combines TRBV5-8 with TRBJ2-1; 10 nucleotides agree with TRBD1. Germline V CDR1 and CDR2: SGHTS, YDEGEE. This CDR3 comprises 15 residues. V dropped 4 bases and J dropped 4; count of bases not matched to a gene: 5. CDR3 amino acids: CASSQTGGRYNEQFF. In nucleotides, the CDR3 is TGTGCCAGCAGCCAGACAGGGGGCCGGTACAATGAGCAGTTCTTC.

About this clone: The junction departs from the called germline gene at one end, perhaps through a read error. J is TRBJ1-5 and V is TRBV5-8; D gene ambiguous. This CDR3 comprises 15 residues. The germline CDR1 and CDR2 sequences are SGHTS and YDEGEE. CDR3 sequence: CASSLGVHSNQLQHF. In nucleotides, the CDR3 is TGTGCCAGCAGCTTGGGGGTCCATAGCAATCAGCTCCAGCATTTT.

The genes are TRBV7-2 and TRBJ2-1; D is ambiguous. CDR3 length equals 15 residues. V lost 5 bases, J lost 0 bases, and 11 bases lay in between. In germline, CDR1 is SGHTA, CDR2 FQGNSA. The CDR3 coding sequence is TGTGCCAGCAGCCCCCATTGGAGCTCCTACAATGAGCAGTTCTTC. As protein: CASSPHWSSYNEQFF.

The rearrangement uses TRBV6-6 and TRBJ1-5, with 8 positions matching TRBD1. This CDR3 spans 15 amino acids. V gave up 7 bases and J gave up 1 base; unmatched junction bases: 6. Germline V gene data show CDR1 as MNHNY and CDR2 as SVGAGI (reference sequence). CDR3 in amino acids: CASKTDRASNQPQHF. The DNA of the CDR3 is TGTGCCAGCAAAACGGACAGGGCCAGCAATCAGCCCCAGCATTTT.

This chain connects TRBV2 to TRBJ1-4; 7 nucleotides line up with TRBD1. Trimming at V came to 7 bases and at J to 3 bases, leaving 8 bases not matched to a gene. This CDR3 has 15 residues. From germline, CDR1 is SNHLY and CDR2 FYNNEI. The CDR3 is CASTHRGDPNEKLFF. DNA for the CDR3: TGTGCCAGCACCCACAGGGGAGACCCTAATGAAAAACTGTTTTTT.

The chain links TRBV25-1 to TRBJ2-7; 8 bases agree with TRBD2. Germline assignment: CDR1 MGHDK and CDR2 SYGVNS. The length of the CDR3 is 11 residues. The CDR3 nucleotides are TGTGCGACGGGAGGGAGCTACGAGCAGTACTTC. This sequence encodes CATGGSYEQYF.

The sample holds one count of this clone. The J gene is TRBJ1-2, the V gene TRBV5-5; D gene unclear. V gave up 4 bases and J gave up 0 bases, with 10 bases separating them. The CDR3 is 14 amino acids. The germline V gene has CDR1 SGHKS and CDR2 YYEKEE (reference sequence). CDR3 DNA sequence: TGTGCCAGCAGCCAAACCTTAGCTAACTATGGCTACACCTTC. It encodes CASSQTLANYGYTF.

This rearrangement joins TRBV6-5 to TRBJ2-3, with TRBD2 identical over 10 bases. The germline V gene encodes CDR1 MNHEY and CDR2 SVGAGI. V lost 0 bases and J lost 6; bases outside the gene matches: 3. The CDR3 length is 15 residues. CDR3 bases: TGTGCCAGCAGTTACTCCCTAGCGGGAGAGGATACGCAGTATTTT. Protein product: CASSYSLAGEDTQYF.

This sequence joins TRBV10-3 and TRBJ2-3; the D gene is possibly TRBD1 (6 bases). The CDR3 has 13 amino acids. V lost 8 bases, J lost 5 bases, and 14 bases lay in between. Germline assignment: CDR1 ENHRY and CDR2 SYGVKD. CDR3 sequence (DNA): TGTGCCATCGCAGGGACATCACGAGATACGCAGTATTTT. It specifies CAIAGTSRDTQYF.

In nucleotides, the CDR3 is TGTGCCAGCAGCTTAGGGAGGGCTGGAACTGCCGTATCCTACTACGAGCAGTACTTC. It specifies CASSLGRAGTAVSYYEQYF. The chain employs TRBV11-1 and TRBJ2-7; a weak D match, TRBD2 (6 bases). The CDR3 contains 19 residues. Germline CDR1 reads SGHAT; CDR2 reads FQDESV (reference sequence). V was pared by 1 base and J by 3 bases, with 25 bases between.

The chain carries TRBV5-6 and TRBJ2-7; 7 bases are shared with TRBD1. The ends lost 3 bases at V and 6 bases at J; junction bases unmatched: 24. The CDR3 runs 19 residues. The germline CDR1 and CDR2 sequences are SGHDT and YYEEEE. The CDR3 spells CASSSATATLGGVLSEQYF. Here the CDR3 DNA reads TGTGCCAGCAGCTCCGCCACCGCCACATTAGGGGGCGTATTGTCCGAGCAGTACTTC.

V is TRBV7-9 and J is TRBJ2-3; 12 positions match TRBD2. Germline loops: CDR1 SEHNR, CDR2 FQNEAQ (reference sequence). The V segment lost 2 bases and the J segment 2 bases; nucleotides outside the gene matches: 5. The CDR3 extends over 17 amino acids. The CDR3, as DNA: TGTGCCAGCAGCTTAAGGACTAGCGGGGATCCCACAGATACGCAGTATTTT. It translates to CASSLRTSGDPTDTQYF.

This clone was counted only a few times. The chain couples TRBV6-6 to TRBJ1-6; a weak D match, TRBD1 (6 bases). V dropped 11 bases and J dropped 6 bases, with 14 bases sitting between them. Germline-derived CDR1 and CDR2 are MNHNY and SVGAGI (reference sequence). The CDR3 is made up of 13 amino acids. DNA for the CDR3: TGTGCCGCCACAGGGACGCTTAATTCACCCCTCCACTTT. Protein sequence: CAATGTLNSPLHF.

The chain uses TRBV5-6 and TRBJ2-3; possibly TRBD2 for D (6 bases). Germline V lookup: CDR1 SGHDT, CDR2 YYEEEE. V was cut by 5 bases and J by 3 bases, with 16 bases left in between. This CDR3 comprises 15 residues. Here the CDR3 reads CASSPLGRSTDTQYF. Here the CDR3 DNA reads TGTGCCAGCAGTCCGTTGGGGAGGAGTACAGATACGCAGTATTTT.

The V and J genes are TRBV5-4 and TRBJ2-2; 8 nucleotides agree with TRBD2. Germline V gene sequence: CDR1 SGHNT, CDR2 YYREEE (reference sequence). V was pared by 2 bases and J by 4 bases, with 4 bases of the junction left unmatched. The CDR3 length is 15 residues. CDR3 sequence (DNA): TGTGCCAGCAGCTTCCGGGAGGGGTTCACCGGGGAGCTGTTTTTT. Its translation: CASSFREGFTGELFF.

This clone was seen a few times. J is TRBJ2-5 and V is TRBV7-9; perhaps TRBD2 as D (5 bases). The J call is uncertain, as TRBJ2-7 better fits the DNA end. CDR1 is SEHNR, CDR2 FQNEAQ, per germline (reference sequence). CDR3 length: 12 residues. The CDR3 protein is CASSRGTYEQYF. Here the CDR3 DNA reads TGTGCCAGCAGCCGGGGAACCTACGAGCAGTACTTC.

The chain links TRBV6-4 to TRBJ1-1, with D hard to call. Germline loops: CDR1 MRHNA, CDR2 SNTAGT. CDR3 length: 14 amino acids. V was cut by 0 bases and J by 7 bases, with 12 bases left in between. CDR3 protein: CASSDSRGGSEAFF. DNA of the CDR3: TGTGCCAGCAGTGACTCCCGGGGAGGGAGTGAAGCTTTCTTT.

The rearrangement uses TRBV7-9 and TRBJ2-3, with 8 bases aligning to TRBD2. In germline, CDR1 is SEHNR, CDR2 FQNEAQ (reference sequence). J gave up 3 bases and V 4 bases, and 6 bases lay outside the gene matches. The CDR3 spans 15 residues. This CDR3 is CASSSTSGNTDTQYF. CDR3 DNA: TGTGCCAGCAGCTCAACTAGCGGTAATACAGATACGCAGTATTTT.

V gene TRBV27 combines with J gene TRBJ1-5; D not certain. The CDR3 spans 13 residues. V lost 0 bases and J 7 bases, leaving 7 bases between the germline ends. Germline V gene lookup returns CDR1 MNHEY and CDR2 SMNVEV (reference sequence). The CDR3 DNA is TGTGCCAGCAGTTTATCGATCGAGCAGCCCCAGCATTTT. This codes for CASSLSIEQPQHF.

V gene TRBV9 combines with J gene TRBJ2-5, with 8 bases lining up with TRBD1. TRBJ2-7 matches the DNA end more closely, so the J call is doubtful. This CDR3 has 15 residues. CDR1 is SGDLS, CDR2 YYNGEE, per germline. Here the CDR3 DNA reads TGTGCCAGCAGCGCGGGACAGGCGAACTCCTACGAGCAGTACTTC. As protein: CASSAGQANSYEQYF.

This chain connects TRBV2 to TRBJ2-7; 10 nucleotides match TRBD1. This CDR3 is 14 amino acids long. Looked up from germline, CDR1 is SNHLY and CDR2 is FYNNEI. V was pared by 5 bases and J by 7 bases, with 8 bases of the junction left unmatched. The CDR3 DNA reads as TGTGCCAGCAGTCTAGACAGGGGGCAGGGTGAGCAGTACTTC. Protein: CASSLDRGQGEQYF.

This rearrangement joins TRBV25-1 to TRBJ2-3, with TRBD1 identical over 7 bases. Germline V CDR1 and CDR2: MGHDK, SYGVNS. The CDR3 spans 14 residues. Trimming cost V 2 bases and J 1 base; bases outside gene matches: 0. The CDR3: CASSEQGGTDTQYF. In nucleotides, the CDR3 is TGTGCCAGCAGTGAACAGGGGGGCACAGATACGCAGTATTTT.